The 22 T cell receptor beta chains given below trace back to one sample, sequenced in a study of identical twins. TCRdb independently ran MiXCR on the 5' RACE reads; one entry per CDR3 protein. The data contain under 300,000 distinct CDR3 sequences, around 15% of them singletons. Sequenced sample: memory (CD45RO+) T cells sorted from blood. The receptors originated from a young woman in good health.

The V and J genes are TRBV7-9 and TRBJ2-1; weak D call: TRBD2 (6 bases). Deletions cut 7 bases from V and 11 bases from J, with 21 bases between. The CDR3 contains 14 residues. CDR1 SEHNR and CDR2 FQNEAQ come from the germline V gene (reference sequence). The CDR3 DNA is TGTGCCAGCATCCTCAAAGAGGTAGCGGAACAGCAGTTCTTC. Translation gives CASILKEVAEQQFF.

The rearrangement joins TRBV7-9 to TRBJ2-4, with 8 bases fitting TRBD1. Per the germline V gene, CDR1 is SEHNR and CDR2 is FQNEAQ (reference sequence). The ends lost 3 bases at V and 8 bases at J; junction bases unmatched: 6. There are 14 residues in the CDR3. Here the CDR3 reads CASSFTGRGHIQYF. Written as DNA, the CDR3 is TGTGCCAGCAGCTTCACTGGCAGGGGGCACATTCAGTACTTC.

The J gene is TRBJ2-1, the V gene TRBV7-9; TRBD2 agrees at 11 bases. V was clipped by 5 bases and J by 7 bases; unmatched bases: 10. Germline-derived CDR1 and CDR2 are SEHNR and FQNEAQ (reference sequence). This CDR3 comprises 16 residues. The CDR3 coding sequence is TGTGCCAGCAGCCGAATTACTAGCGGGAGTTTTAATGAGCAGTTCTTC. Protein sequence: CASSRITSGSFNEQFF.

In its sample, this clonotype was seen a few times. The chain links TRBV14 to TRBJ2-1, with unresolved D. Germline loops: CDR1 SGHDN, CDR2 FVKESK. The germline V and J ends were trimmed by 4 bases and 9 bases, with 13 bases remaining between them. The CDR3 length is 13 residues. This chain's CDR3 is CASSRSTLGEQFF. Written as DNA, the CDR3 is TGTGCCAGCAGCCGGAGTACGCTAGGTGAGCAGTTCTTC. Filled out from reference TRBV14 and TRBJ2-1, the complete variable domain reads EAGVTQFPSHSVIEKGQTVTLRCDPISGHDNLYWYRRVMGKEIKFLLHFVKESKQDESGMPNNRFLAERTGGTYSTLKVQPAELEDSGVYFCASSRSTLGEQFFGPGTRLTVL.

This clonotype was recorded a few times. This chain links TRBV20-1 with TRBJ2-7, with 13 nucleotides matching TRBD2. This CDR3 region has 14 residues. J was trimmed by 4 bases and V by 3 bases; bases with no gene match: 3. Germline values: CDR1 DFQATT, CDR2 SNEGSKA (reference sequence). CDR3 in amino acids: CSASGTSGIYEQYF. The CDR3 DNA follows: TGCAGTGCTAGCGGGACTAGCGGGATATACGAGCAGTACTTC.

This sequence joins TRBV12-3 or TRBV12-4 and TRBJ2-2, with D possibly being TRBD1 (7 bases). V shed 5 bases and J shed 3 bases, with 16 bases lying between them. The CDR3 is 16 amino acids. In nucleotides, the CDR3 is TGTGCCAGCAGTGGCGGGACAGTATTAGACACCGGGGAGCTGTTTTTT. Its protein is CASSGGTVLDTGELFF.

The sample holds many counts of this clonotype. The CDR3 nucleotides are TGTGCCAGCAGCCGGGACAGGGTCGATTGGAGGGCTTTCTTT. Its protein product is CASSRDRVDWRAFF. This chain links TRBV6-1 with TRBJ1-1, with TRBD1 matching over 9 bases. The CDR3 has 14 amino acids. Germline V lookup: CDR1 MNHNS, CDR2 SASEGT. V shed 6 bases, J shed 11 bases, and the junction held 13 bases outside the gene matches.

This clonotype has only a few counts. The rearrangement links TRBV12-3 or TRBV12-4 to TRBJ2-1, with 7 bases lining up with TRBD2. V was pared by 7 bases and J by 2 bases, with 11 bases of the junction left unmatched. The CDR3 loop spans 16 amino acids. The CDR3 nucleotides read TGTGCCAGCACCCTAGGGGAGGGCCGCCCCTACAATGAGCAGTTCTTC. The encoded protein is CASTLGEGRPYNEQFF.

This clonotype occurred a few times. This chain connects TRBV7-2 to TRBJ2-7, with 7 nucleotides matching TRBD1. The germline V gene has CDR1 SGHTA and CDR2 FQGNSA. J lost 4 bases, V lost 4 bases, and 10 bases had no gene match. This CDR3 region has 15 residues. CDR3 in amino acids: CASSSQGHRGYEQYF. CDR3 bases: TGTGCCAGCAGCTCACAGGGACACAGGGGATACGAGCAGTACTTC. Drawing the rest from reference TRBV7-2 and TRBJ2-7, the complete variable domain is GAGVSQSPSNKVTEKGKDVELRCDPISGHTALYWYRQSLGQGLEFLIYFQGNSAPDKSGLPSDRFSAERTGGSVSTLTIQRTQQEDSAVYLCASSSQGHRGYEQYFGPGTRLTVT.

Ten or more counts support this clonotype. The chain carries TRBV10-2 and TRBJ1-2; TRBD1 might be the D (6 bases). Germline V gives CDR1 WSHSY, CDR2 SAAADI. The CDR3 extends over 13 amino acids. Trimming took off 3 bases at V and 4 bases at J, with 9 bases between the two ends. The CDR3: CASSDPGAYGYTF. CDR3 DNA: TGCGCCAGCAGTGACCCAGGGGCCTATGGCTACACCTTC.

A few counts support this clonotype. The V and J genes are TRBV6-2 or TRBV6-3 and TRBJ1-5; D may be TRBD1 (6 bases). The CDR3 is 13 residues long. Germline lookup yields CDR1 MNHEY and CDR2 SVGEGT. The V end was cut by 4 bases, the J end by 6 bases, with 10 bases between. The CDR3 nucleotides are TGTGCCAGCAGTTCGGGGGCTCGTCAGCCCCAGCATTTT. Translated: CASSSGARQPQHF.

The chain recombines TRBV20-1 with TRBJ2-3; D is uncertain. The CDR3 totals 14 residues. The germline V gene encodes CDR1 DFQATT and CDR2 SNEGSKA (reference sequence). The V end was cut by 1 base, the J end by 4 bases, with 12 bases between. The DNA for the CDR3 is TGCAGTGCTAGAGTTGGGGTCTTCGCAGATACGCAGTATTTT. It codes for CSARVGVFADTQYF.

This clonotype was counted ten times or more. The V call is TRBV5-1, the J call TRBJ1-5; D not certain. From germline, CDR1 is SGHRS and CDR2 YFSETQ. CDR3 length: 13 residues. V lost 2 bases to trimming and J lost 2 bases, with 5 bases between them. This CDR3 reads CASSLMGNQPQHF. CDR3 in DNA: TGCGCCAGCAGCTTAATGGGCAATCAGCCCCAGCATTTT.

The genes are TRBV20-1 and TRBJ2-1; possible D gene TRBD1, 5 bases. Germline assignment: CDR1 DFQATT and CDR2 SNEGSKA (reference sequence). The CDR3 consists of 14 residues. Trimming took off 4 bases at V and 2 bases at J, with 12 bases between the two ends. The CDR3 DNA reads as TGCAGTGCTATTCCAGGGATCACCTACAATGAGCAGTTCTTC. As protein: CSAIPGITYNEQFF.

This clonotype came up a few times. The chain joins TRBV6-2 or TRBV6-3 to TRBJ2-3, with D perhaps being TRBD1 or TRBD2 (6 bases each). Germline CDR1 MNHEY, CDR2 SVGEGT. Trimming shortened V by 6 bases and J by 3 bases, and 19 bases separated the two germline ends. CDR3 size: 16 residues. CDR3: CASSPPRGAGTDTQYF. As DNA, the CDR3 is TGTGCCAGCAGCCCCCCTAGGGGGGCGGGAACAGATACGCAGTATTTT.

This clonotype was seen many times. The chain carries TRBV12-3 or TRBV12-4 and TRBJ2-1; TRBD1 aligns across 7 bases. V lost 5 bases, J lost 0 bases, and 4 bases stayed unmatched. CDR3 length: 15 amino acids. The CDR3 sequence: CASSGDSGSYNEQFF. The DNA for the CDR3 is TGTGCCAGCAGTGGGGACAGCGGCTCCTACAATGAGCAGTTCTTC.

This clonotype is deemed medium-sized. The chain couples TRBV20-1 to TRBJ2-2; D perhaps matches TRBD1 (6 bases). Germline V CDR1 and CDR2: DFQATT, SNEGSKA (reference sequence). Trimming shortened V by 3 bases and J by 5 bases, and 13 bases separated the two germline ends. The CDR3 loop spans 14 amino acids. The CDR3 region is CSASRTGFTGELFF. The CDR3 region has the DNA TGCAGTGCTAGTCGAACAGGGTTTACCGGGGAGCTGTTTTTT.

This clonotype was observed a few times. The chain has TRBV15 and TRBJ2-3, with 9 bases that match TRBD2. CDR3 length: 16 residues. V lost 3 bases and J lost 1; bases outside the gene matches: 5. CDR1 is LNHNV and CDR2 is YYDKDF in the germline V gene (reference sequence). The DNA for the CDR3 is TGTGCCACCAGCAGTGGTAGCGGGAGCGGCACAGATACGCAGTATTTT. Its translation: CATSSGSGSGTDTQYF.

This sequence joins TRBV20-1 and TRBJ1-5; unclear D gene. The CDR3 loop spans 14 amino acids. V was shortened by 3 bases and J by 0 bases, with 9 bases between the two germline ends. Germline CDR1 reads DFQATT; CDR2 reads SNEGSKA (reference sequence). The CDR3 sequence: CSARRSTSNQPQHF. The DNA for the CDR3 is TGCAGTGCTAGGAGGAGTACTAGCAATCAGCCCCAGCATTTT.

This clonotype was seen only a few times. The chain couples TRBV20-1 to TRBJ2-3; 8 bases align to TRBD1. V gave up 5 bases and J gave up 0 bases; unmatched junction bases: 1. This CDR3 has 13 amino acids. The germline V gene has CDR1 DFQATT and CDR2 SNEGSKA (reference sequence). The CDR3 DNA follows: TGCAGTGCTGGACAGGGTAGCACAGATACGCAGTATTTT. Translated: CSAGQGSTDTQYF.

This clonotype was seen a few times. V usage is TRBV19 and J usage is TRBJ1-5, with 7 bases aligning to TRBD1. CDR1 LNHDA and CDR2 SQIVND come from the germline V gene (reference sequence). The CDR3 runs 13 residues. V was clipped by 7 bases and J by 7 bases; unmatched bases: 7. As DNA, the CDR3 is TGTGCCAGTACCCCGAACAGGGGCCAGCCCCAGCATTTT. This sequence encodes CASTPNRGQPQHF.

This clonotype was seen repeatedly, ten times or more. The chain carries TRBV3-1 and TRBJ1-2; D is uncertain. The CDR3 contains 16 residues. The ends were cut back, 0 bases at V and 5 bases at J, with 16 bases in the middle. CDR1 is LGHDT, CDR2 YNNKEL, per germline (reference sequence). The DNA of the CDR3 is TGTGCCAGCAGCCAAGATCAATCGGGGATTGGTTATGGCTACACCTTC. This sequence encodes CASSQDQSGIGYGYTF.